Here is one T cell receptor (beta chain) with its context. From each donor, at least one pre-ART PBMC sample and at least two post-ART PBMC samples were obtained. The data stem from a study of long-term antiretroviral therapy in people with HIV. Turning to the study itself: A decade or so separates the oldest specimens from the later 2015 immediate-ART recommendation.

Germline CDR1 is SGHVS and CDR2 is FQNEAQ. The V segment lost 5 bases and the J segment 0 bases; nucleotides outside the gene matches: 6. The CDR3 has 17 residues. The authors ran the immunoSEQ assay, v3.0, at survey level. The table came from immunoSEQ multiplex PCR; TCRdb's copy has only in-frame clones and leaves some out. Of 23,000 or so clones detected, over 70% appear once; the ten largest clones hold roughly 11%. The specimen comprised unsorted PBMCs, sampled 2.1 years after starting antiretroviral therapy. This TCR was recovered from a man aged 25 to 40 with HIV. The V gene is TRBV7-8, the J gene TRBJ1-5; 11 bases line up with TRBD1. The chain's CDR3 is CASSQGTGGISNQPQHF. The CDR3 bases are TGTGCCAGCAGCCAGGGGACAGGGGGTATTAGCAATCAGCCCCAGCATTTT.